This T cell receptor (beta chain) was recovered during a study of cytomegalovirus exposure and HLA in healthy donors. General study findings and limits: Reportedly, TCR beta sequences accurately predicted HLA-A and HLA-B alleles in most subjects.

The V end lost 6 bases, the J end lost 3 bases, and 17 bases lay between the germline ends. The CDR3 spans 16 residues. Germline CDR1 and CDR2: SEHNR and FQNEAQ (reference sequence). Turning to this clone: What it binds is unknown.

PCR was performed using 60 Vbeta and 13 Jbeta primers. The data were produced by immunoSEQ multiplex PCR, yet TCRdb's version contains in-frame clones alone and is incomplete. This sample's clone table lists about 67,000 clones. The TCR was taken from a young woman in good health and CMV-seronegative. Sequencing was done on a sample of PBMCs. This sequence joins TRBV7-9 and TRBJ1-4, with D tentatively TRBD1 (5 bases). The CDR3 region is CASSHAIGAPNEKLFF. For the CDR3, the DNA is TGTGCCAGCAGTCACGCGATAGGGGCACCTAATGAAAAACTGTTTTTT.